This entry concerns a single T cell receptor (beta chain). The target of this receptor is not known. Base qualities are not recorded, but no much larger clone differs from it by a single base. From the cysteine through the phenylalanine, the CDR3 covers 13 amino acids. The read is trimmed to its CDR3 DNA, 39 bases read in frame from base 1. Trimming costs V 6 bases and J 10 bases, and their ends lie 15 bases apart. The sample comes from a study of blood T cell repertoires in COVID-19 (TCRdb year 2020). Looking at the study overall: Samples from collaborators originated in the United States, Italy and Spain and spanned both the acute and convalescent phases of COVID-19. Nearly every sample came with metadata listing a de-identified subject ID, COVID-19 status, age in years and sex. Samples were obtained from the ongoing ImmuneRACE study (first 160 participants) and from 1,200 or so subjects provided by 6 global collaborators. The repertoires were released in a freely available public database meant as a resource for research on the immune response to SARS-CoV-2. Where HLA class I and class II types were available, the types were taken from metadata supplied by the sample provider, not from assay-based typing. Subjects who had been exposed to COVID-19, were actively infected with it, or had recovered from it provided the deeply sampled blood TCRbeta repertoires that made up the dataset. The material from the prospective study consisted of cDNA or gDNA derived from T cells, B-cell-depleted T cells, or PBMCs. The research as a whole found: Clinical and demographic metadata were provided uncurated, with the amount varying by source and participant.

Each collaborating institution followed its own protocols to collect whole blood in K2EDTA tubes. For TCRbeta analysis, collaborators shipped samples as frozen whole blood, isolated PBMCs, or DNA extracted from either of those sample types. TCRbeta CDR3 regions were amplified from genomic DNA by means of the immunoSEQ Assay, a bias-controlled multiplex PCR. Per the authors' processing: Nucleated cell counts per sample were estimated from amplification of reference gene primers within the assay. To quantify the absolute abundance of each unique TCRbeta CDR3 rearrangement, sequence reads were collapsed and filtered. For each sample, productive Simpson clonality was calculated by taking the square root of Simpson's diversity index across productive rearrangements. Imported from immuneACCESS, the table was reduced by TCRdb to in-frame sequences with V and J called. These copies leave out some clones; in studies compared against another copy, an unresolved V gene accounts for under half, and the cause of the remainder is not known. The V and J calls and clone size were taken over from that table, and D and trimming were inferred from the DNA. For this sample there are approximately 300,000 clones; roughly 91% appear just once. The ten largest clones capture around 4.4% of the sample.

Sequences were obtained from peripheral blood. The rearrangement joined TRBV12-3 or TRBV12-4 to TRBJ1-4, with the D gene uncertain. The TCR sequence derives from a man between 35 and 55 years old with acute or convalescent COVID-19. At the DNA level, the sequence is TGTGCCAGCAGCCTATCAGTGGAGGGAAAACTGTTTTTT. Translated, this is CASSLSVEGKLFF.